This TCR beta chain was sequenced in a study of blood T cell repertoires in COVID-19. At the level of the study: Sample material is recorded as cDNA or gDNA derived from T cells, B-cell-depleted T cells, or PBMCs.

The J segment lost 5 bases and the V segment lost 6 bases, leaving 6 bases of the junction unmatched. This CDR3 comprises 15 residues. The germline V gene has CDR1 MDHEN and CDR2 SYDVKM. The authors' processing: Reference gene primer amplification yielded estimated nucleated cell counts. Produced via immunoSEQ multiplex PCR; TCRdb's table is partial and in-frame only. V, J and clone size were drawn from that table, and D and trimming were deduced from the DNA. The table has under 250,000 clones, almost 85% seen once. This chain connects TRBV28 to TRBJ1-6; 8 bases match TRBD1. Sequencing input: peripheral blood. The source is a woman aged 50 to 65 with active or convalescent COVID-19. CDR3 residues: CASSGGQGDNSPLHF. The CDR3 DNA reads TGTGCCAGCAGCGGCGGACAGGGAGATAATTCACCCCTCCACTTT.